The clone carrying this T cell receptor beta chain has more than one count but fewer than ten. The data were taken from a study of response to subunit inactivated influenza vaccine. MiXCR, run by TCRdb on the RT-PCR reads, gives a single entry per CDR3 protein. The sample carries roughly 760,000 distinct CDR3 sequences, over 20% recorded once. Trimming shortened V by 3 bases and J by 9 bases, and 18 bases separated the two germline ends. This CDR3 contains 16 residues. Looked up from germline, CDR1 is ENHRY and CDR2 is SYGVKD. This chain connects TRBV10-3 to TRBJ1-6; no clear D. Sample: PBMCs from blood, taken 5 days after vaccination. The sequence was collected from a man in his fifties or sixties who received an inactivated influenza vaccine. The CDR3 spells CAISDGIPSRGSPLHF. CDR3 bases: TGTGCCATCAGTGACGGAATCCCGTCCCGGGGTTCACCCCTCCACTTT.